This T cell receptor beta chain was recovered during a study of response to subunit inactivated influenza vaccine. The sample holds a few counts of this clonotype. The antigen remains undetermined. MiXCR, applied by TCRdb to the RT-PCR reads, yields one record per CDR3 protein. Seen here are over 450,000 distinct CDR3 sequences, roughly 13% observed once, and the top ten hold 13%. Whole-study results and caveats: Only a handful of new T cells, the authors suggested, are recruited with each seasonal influenza vaccination.

The sample here was PBMCs from blood, taken about 40 days after vaccination. This clonotype was obtained from a man aged 45 to 65 who received an inactivated influenza vaccine.

The CDR3 loop reads CASSSAGGSTDTQYF. The CDR3 nucleotides are TGTGCCAGCAGCTCTGCGGGGGGGAGCACAGATACGCAGTATTTT. This sequence joins TRBV7-2 and TRBJ2-3, with 9 nucleotides matching TRBD2. Germline-derived CDR1 and CDR2 are SGHTA and FQGNSA. This CDR3 contains 15 residues. With V trimmed by 4 bases and J by 0 bases, 2 bases remained unmatched.